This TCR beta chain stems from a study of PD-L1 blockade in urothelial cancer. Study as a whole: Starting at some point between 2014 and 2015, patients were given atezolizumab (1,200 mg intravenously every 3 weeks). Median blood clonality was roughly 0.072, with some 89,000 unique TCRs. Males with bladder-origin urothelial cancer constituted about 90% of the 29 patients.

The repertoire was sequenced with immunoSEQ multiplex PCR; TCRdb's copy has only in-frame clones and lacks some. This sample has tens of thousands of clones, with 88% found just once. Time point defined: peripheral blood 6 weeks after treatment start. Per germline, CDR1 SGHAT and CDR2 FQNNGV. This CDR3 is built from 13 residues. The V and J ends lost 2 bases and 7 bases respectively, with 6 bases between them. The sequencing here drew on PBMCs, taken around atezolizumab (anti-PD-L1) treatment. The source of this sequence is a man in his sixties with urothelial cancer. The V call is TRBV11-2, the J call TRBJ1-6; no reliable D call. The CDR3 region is CASSLFSNSPLHF. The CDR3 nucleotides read TGTGCCAGCAGCTTATTCTCGAATTCACCCCTCCACTTT. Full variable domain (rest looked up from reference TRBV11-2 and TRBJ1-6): EAGVAQSPRYKIIEKRQSVAFWCNPISGHATLYWYQQILGQGPKLLIQFQNNGVVDDSQLPKDRFSAERLKGVDSTLKIQPAKLEDSAVYLCASSLFSNSPLHFGNGTRLTVT.